These 18 T cell receptor beta chains came from one sample sequenced in a study of circulating and synovial CD4+ cells in juvenile arthritis. The protocol was immunoSEQ multiplex PCR, while the TCRdb copy is restricted to in-frame clones and leaves out a portion. Counted here are under 40,000 clones, about 94% occurring once; the ten biggest clones make up about 3.1%. The sequencing sample was made of CD4+ T cells from blood. The receptors shown here come from a human donor with juvenile idiopathic arthritis.

V and J are TRBV14 and TRBJ2-3; 14 bases match TRBD2. V shed 0 bases and J 9 bases; nucleotides not matched to a gene: 8. This CDR3 is 17 amino acids long. Per germline, CDR1 SGHDN and CDR2 FVKESK. CDR3 DNA sequence: TGTGCCAGCAGCCAAGATTTCGGGACTAGCGGGAGAGGGACGCAGTATTTT. Translating it yields CASSQDFGTSGRGTQYF.

The rearrangement links TRBV11-3 to TRBJ2-2; 7 bases fit TRBD2. V shed 6 bases and J 6 bases; nucleotides not matched to a gene: 13. CDR1 SGHNT and CDR2 YENEEA come from the germline V gene. The CDR3 runs 16 residues. The CDR3 nucleotides read TGTGCCAGCAGTGTGGGGGTCGGACTAGGAGCCGGGGAGCTGTTTTTT. It is translated as CASSVGVGLGAGELFF.

There are a few counts of this clone. This chain uses TRBV19 with TRBJ2-7; 7 bases agree with TRBD1. CDR1 and CDR2 (germline): LNHDA, SQIVND (reference sequence). Trimming took 4 bases from V and 2 from J; bases not matched to a gene: 5. This CDR3 has 14 residues. CDR3 amino acids: CASSTGTEPYEQYF. CDR3 DNA sequence: TGTGCCAGTAGTACGGGGACAGAGCCCTACGAGCAGTACTTC.

V is TRBV6-5 and J is TRBJ1-2; D possibly corresponds to TRBD1 (5 bases). The V gene lost 5 bases and the J gene lost 5 bases, with 15 bases spanning the gap. Germline CDR1 and CDR2: MNHEY and SVGAGI. The CDR3 length is 14 residues. CDR3 protein: CASSDADRRYGYTF. The CDR3 DNA reads TGTGCCAGCAGTGACGCCGACAGAAGATATGGCTACACCTTC.

This chain uses TRBV7-9 with TRBJ1-1; D not certain. V lost 1 base to trimming and J lost 5 bases, with 8 bases between them. The germline CDR1 and CDR2 sequences are SEHNR and FQNEAQ (reference sequence). The CDR3 runs 13 residues. This CDR3 reads CASSLEGGTEAFF. The CDR3 DNA reads TGTGCCAGCAGCTTAGAGGGAGGGACTGAAGCTTTCTTT.

Only a few counts were recorded for this clone. The chain joins TRBV19 to TRBJ2-1, with 8 positions matching TRBD2. V trimming: 2 bases; J trimming: 8 bases; junction bases outside the gene matches: 11. From germline, CDR1 is LNHDA and CDR2 SQIVND (reference sequence). This CDR3 is built from 16 residues. CDR3 in amino acids: CASSILWTGGPHEQFF. The DNA for the CDR3 is TGTGCCAGTAGTATACTCTGGACGGGAGGGCCGCATGAGCAGTTCTTC.

The V gene is TRBV30, the J gene TRBJ2-3; TRBD2 aligns across 14 bases. CDR3 size: 16 residues. Germline CDR1 and CDR2: GTSNPN and SVGIG (reference sequence). V shed 0 bases and J 10 bases; nucleotides not matched to a gene: 9. The chain's CDR3 is CAWSVPGTSGRRAQYF. CDR3 nucleotides: TGTGCCTGGAGTGTACCCGGGACTAGCGGGAGAAGGGCGCAGTATTTT.

With respect to this clone: Other DNA sequences in this sample translate to the same CDR3. The chain joins TRBV2 to TRBJ2-2; possible D gene TRBD1, 5 bases. Per germline, CDR1 SNHLY and CDR2 FYNNEI. The germline V and J ends were trimmed by 6 bases and 4 bases, with 9 bases remaining between them. This CDR3 spans 13 amino acids. CDR3 protein: CASRPQGTGELFF. The DNA of the CDR3 is TGTGCCAGCAGACCCCAGGGCACCGGGGAGCTGTTTTTT.

V and J are TRBV5-1 and TRBJ1-3, with D perhaps matching TRBD1 (5 bases). Germline assignment: CDR1 SGHRS and CDR2 YFSETQ. V dropped 0 bases and J dropped 4 bases, with 11 bases sitting between them. The CDR3 loop spans 15 amino acids. CDR3: CASSLEGTPGNTIYF. The CDR3 DNA is TGCGCCAGCAGCTTGGAAGGGACTCCAGGAAACACCATATATTTT. Drawing the rest from reference TRBV5-1 and TRBJ1-3, the complete variable domain is KAGVTQTPRYLIKTRGQQVTLSCSPISGHRSVSWYQQTPGQGLQFLFEYFSETQRNKGNFPGRFSGRQFSNSRSEMNVSTLELGDSALYLCASSLEGTPGNTIYFGEGSWLTVV.

The chain uses TRBV30 and TRBJ2-3; maybe TRBD1 (6 bases). The CDR3 is 14 amino acids. The germline V gene has CDR1 GTSNPN and CDR2 SVGIG (reference sequence). V was clipped by 5 bases and J by 1 base, with 13 bases between them. CDR3 sequence (DNA): TGTGCCTGGGGGGGACACTTAGGCACAGATACGCAGTATTTT. Translation: CAWGGHLGTDTQYF.

J is TRBJ2-3 and V is TRBV5-1; 9 bases fit TRBD1. V was clipped by 3 bases and J by 2 bases; unmatched bases: 10. The CDR3 totals 17 residues. Germline CDR1 and CDR2: SGHRS and YFSETQ. CDR3 sequence (DNA): TGCGCCAGCAGCTGGGGCCCCCGGACAGGGGACACAGATACGCAGTATTTT. Translated, it gives CASSWGPRTGDTDTQYF.

The rearrangement uses TRBV15 and TRBJ1-2; possibly TRBD1 for D (6 bases). Between the trimmed V and J ends, which lost 3 bases and 3 bases, there was a span of 14 bases. Germline values: CDR1 LNHNV, CDR2 YYDKDF (reference sequence). This CDR3 is built from 15 residues. The CDR3 sequence is CATSSPGEGDYGYTF. The CDR3 region has the DNA TGTGCCACCAGCAGTCCCGGGGAGGGGGACTATGGCTACACCTTC.

The chain's CDR3 is CASSRNRGQEPQHF. For the CDR3, the DNA is TGTGCCAGCAGTCGAAACAGGGGGCAGGAGCCCCAGCATTTT. V usage is TRBV6-6 and J usage is TRBJ1-5; TRBD1 agrees at 9 bases. Germline values: CDR1 MNHNY, CDR2 SVGAGI (reference sequence). This CDR3 has 14 amino acids. Germline trimming cut 5 bases from V and 8 bases from J; bases unmatched to any gene: 7.

The chain carries TRBV15 and TRBJ2-4; D might be TRBD1 (5 bases). The CDR3 has 17 residues. The ends were cut back, 3 bases at V and 0 bases at J, with 15 bases in the middle. The germline CDR1 and CDR2 sequences are LNHNV and YYDKDF (reference sequence). The CDR3 sequence: CATSRRTGSLAKNIQYF. The CDR3, as DNA: TGTGCCACCAGCAGGCGTACAGGATCGCTAGCCAAAAACATTCAGTACTTC.

The sample holds one count of this clone. The CDR3 loop reads CAWSDRLNTEAFF. DNA for the CDR3: TGTGCCTGGAGTGACAGATTGAACACTGAAGCTTTCTTT. The chain combines TRBV30 with TRBJ1-1, with D hard to call. The CDR3 runs 13 residues. V was clipped by 1 base and J by 0 bases, with 6 bases between them. Germline V gene data show CDR1 as GTSNPN and CDR2 as SVGIG (reference sequence). Together with reference TRBV30 and TRBJ1-1, the CDR3 gives the full variable domain: SQTIHQWPATLVQPVGSPLSLECTVEGTSNPNLYWYRQAAGRGLQLLFYSVGIGQISSEVPQNLSASRPQDRQFILSSKKLLLSDSGFYLCAWSDRLNTEAFFGQGTRLTVV.

The gene calls are TRBV5-1 and TRBJ2-1, with TRBD2 identical over 7 bases. The length of the CDR3 is 16 residues. Germline loops: CDR1 SGHRS, CDR2 YFSETQ. V gave up 4 bases and J gave up 9 bases; unmatched junction bases: 16. CDR3 nucleotides: TGCGCCAGCAGCCTAGTGGGGAGGGCAGAGTCACTTGAGCAGTTCTTC. This encodes CASSLVGRAESLEQFF.

The chain uses TRBV6-6 and TRBJ1-5; D not certain. With 5 bases removed from V and 1 base from J, the gap between germline ends came to 6 bases. The CDR3 totals 13 residues. Germline assignment: CDR1 MNHNY and CDR2 SVGAGI (reference sequence). The CDR3 coding sequence is TGTGCCAGCAGTCCCCCGAGCAATCAGCCCCAGCATTTT. Translation gives CASSPPSNQPQHF.

J is TRBJ1-2 and V is TRBV9; D ambiguous. The CDR3 has 18 residues. V lost 0 bases and J 5 bases, leaving 23 bases between the germline ends. Germline V gene lookup returns CDR1 SGDLS and CDR2 YYNGEE. CDR3 nucleotides: TGTGCCAGCAGCGTAGACGGCAGCCCCACAGTACACCGGTATGGCTACACCTTC. Protein sequence: CASSVDGSPTVHRYGYTF.